This T cell receptor (beta chain) was identified during a study of vaccination and CD4 T cells after COVID-19. MiXCR was run by TCRdb on the PCR reads, yielding one entry per CDR3 protein. The sample records 31,000 or so distinct CDR3 sequences, 45% to 50% being singletons. This sample's time point: late sampling 161 to 241 days after vaccination in a few convalescent patients. The CDR3 is 13 residues long. Trimming took off 4 bases at V and 8 bases at J, with 12 bases between the two ends. V gene TRBV12-3 or TRBV12-4 combines with J gene TRBJ2-1; D gene ambiguous. This sample comprised CD4+ T cells from blood, obtained about 7 months after SARS-CoV-2 vaccination. This clonotype was sampled from a human donor who had recovered from COVID-19. The CDR3 loop reads CASSSGPQDEQFF. The CDR3 DNA is TGTGCCAGCAGTTCCGGGCCCCAGGATGAGCAGTTCTTC.